This T cell receptor beta chain was recovered during a study of OX40 agonist ivuxolimab in advanced cancers. Study at large: Three individuals attained partial responses, comprising one hepatocellular carcinoma case and two cutaneous melanoma cases.

The V end lost 0 bases, the J end lost 1 base, and 7 bases lay between the germline ends. The CDR3 spans 14 residues. In germline, CDR1 is LNHNV, CDR2 YYDKDF (reference sequence). Profiling relied on immunoSEQ multiplex PCR, and the TCRdb table lists in-frame clones only, not all of them. This sample has about 70,000 clones, with roughly 78% found just once. The receptor was derived from an adult with an advanced solid tumor such as melanoma, head and neck, liver or kidney cancer. This chain connects TRBV15 to TRBJ2-7; D not certain. Material: CD4+ or CD8+ T cells sorted from blood, obtained in a trial of the OX40 agonist ivuxolimab. CDR3 DNA: TGTGCCACCAGCAGAGAGCGGCGATCCTACGAGCAGTACTTC. Amino acids: CATSRERRSYEQYF. Drawing the rest from reference TRBV15 and TRBJ2-7, the complete variable domain is DAMVIQNPRYQVTQFGKPVTLSCSQTLNHNVMYWYQQKSSQAPKLLFHYYDKDFNNEADTPDNFQSRRPNTSFCFLDIRSPGLGDTAMYLCATSRERRSYEQYFGPGTRLTVT.